These 9 T cell receptor beta chains came from one sample sequenced in a study of blood T cells in healthy people across ages (dated by TCRdb to between 2014 and 2016). Library construction relied on 5' RACE. The sequencer was an Illumina HiSeq 2500. A second roughly 6 to 12 cycle PCR used a sample-barcoded 5' primer and a J-beta primer mix. Using fastp trimming at Q25 and MiXCR clonotype assembly, TCRdb reanalyzed the public sequencing data and kept in-frame beta chains. Under each unique CDR3 protein, matching rows form one entry showing the most common genes and DNA. This sample gives fewer than 800,000 distinct CDR3 sequences in total; 20% to 30% of them show up just once. Around 9.2% of the sample lies in the top ten. This sample also appeared in a second study, on T cells of mothers and their children.

Sequencing used blood. These TCRs come from a boy aged 5-17 years in good health.

This clonotype has a handful of counts. This chain links TRBV27 with TRBJ1-3; 10 nucleotides line up with TRBD1. Germline trimming cut 9 bases from V and 6 bases from J; bases unmatched to any gene: 8. The length of the CDR3 is 14 residues. Germline V gives CDR1 MNHEY, CDR2 SMNVEV (reference sequence). CDR3 loop: CARGQGPSQNTIYF. In nucleotides, the CDR3 is TGTGCCAGGGGACAGGGGCCTTCTCAAAACACCATATATTTT.

The chain is built from TRBV18 and TRBJ2-5; TRBD1 agrees at 8 bases. The trim removed 3 bases at V and 4 bases at J, leaving 4 bases unmatched. This CDR3 has 14 residues. Germline lookup yields CDR1 KGHSH and CDR2 LQKENI. The CDR3, as DNA: TGTGCCAGCTCACCGTTCACAGGGGGAGAGACCCAGTACTTC. This gives the protein CASSPFTGGETQYF.

The gene calls are TRBV4-2 and TRBJ2-7; no reliable D call. Germline CDR1 and CDR2: LGHNA and YNFKEQ. This CDR3 has 13 amino acids. Trimming took 0 bases from V and 7 from J, leaving 10 bases between them. The CDR3 nucleotides read TGTGCCAGCAGCCAAGATACCGTCCTGGAGCAGTACTTC. Its translation is CASSQDTVLEQYF.

The J gene is TRBJ2-3, the V gene TRBV19, with 11 bases identical to TRBD2. Germline values: CDR1 LNHDA, CDR2 SQIVND (reference sequence). The length of the CDR3 is 15 residues. V was pared by 7 bases and J by 5 bases, with 8 bases of the junction left unmatched. The CDR3 spells CASTKTSGMVDTQYF. CDR3 sequence (DNA): TGTGCCAGTACCAAGACTAGCGGGATGGTAGATACGCAGTATTTT.

The rearrangement links TRBV6-6 to TRBJ1-1; perhaps TRBD1 as D (5 bases). The CDR3 runs to 13 residues. Between the trimmed V and J ends, which lost 2 bases and 3 bases, there was a span of 7 bases. Germline V gene data show CDR1 as MNHNY and CDR2 as SVGAGI (reference sequence). CDR3 region: CASSYGGDTEAFF. The CDR3 DNA follows: TGTGCCAGCAGTTACGGGGGGGACACTGAAGCTTTCTTT.

This clonotype was detected only a few times. The chain joins TRBV20-1 to TRBJ2-2; 11 bases are a match to TRBD2. V lost 0 bases to trimming and J lost 0 bases; unmatched junction nucleotides: 3. Germline V gene data show CDR1 as DFQATT and CDR2 as SNEGSKA (reference sequence). The CDR3 loop spans 17 amino acids. The CDR3 reads CSARDATSGANTGELFF. As DNA, the CDR3 is TGCAGTGCTAGAGATGCGACTAGCGGGGCGAACACCGGGGAGCTGTTTTTT.

The chain recombines TRBV6-5 with TRBJ1-1; a possible D gene is TRBD1 (6 bases). Germline CDR1 and CDR2: MNHEY and SVGAGI. CDR3 length: 13 amino acids. Trimming shortened V by 8 bases and J by 0 bases, and 10 bases separated the two germline ends. For the CDR3, the DNA is TGTGCCAGCCGAAGGGGGATGAACACTGAAGCTTTCTTT. It specifies CASRRGMNTEAFF.

The chain links TRBV12-3 or TRBV12-4 to TRBJ1-1; D is undetermined. Trimming removed 5 bases from V and 3 bases from J, with 7 bases in between. CDR3 size: 12 residues. The CDR3 bases are TGTGCCAGCAGTAGCGCTGACACTGAAGCTTTCTTT. This encodes CASSSADTEAFF.

The gene calls are TRBV28 and TRBJ2-2, with TRBD1 as a possible D gene (7 bases). There are 15 residues in the CDR3. The V gene lost 4 bases and the J gene lost 3 bases, with 12 bases spanning the gap. Per germline, CDR1 MDHEN and CDR2 SYDVKM. In DNA form, the CDR3 reads TGTGCCAGCAGTTCCGGCGGGACAGACACCGGGGAGCTGTTTTTT. This encodes CASSSGGTDTGELFF.